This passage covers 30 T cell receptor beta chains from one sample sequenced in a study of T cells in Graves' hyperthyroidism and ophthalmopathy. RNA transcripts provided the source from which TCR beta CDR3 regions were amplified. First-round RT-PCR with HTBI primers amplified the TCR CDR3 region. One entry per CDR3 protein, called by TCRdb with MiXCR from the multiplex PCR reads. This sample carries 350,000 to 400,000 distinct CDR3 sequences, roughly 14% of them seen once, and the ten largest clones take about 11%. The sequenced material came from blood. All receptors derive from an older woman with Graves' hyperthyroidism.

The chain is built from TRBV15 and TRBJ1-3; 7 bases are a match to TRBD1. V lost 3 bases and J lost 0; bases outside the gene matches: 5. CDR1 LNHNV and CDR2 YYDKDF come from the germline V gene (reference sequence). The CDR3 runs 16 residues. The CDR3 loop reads CATSRHRGSSGNTIYF. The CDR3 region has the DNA TGTGCCACCAGCAGGCACAGGGGAAGCTCTGGAAACACCATATATTTT.

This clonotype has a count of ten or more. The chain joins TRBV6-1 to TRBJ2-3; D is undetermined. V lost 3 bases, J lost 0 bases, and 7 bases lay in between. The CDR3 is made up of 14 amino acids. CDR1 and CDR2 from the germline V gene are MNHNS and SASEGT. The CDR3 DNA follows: TGTGCCAGCAGTGACTCCCAAAGCACAGATACGCAGTATTTT. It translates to CASSDSQSTDTQYF.

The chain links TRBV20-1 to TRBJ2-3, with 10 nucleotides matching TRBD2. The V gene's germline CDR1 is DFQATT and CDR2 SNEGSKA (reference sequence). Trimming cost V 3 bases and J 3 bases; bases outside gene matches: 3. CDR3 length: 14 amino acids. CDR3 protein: CSASHSGRTDTQYF. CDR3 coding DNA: TGCAGTGCTAGTCATAGCGGGAGGACAGATACGCAGTATTTT.

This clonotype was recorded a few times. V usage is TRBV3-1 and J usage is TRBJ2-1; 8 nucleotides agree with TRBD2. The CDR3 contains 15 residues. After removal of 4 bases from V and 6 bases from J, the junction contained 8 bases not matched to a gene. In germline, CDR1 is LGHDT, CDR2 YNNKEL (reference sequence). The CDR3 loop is CASSPRTSPLNEQFF. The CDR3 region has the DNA TGTGCCAGCAGCCCACGGACTAGCCCCCTCAATGAGCAGTTCTTC.

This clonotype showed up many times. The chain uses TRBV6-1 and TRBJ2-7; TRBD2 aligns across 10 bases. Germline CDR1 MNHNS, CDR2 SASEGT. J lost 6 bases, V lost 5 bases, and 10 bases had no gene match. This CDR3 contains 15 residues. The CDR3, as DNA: TGTGCCAGCAGTCCCCCCGCTAGCGGGAGTCGCGAGCAGTACTTC. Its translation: CASSPPASGSREQYF.

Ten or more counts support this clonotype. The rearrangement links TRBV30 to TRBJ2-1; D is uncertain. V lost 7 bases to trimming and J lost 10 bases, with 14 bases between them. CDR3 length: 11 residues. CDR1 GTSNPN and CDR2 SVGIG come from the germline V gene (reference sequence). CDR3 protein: CASRTAREQFF. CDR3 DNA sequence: TGTGCCTCTAGGACCGCCCGGGAGCAGTTCTTC.

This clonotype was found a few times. In nucleotides, the CDR3 is TGTGCCAGCAGTACGGGACAGTTTAGTCTCTCTGGAAACACCATATATTTT. Its translation is CASSTGQFSLSGNTIYF. The rearrangement joins TRBV6-1 to TRBJ1-3; 7 bases are a match to TRBD1. The CDR3 covers 17 residues. CDR1 is MNHNS and CDR2 is SASEGT in the germline V gene. The ends lost 5 bases at V and 0 bases at J; junction bases unmatched: 10.

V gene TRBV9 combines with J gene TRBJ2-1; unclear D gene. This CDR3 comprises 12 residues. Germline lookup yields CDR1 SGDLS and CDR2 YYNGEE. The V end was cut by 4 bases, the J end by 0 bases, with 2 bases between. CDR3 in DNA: TGTGCCAGCAGCCACTCCTACAATGAGCAGTTCTTC. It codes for CASSHSYNEQFF.

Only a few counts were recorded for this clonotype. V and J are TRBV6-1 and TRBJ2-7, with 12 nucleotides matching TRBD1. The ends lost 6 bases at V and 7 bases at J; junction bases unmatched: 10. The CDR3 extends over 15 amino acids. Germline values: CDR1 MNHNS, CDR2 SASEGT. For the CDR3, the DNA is TGTGCCAGCAGCCGCGGGGACAGGGGGCTAGGGGAGCAGTACTTC. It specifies CASSRGDRGLGEQYF.

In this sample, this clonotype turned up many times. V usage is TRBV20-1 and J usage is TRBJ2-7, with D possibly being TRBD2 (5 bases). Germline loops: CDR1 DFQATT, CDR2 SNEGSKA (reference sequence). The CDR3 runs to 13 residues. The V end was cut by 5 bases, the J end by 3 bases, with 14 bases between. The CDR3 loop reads CSAVKSGFYEQYF. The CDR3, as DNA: TGCAGTGCTGTAAAAAGCGGATTCTACGAGCAGTACTTC.

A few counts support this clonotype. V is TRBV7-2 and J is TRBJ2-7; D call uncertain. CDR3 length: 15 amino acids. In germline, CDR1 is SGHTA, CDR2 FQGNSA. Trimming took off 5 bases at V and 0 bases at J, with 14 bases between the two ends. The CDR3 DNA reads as TGTGCCAGCAGCGATGTCCTTAAAAGCTCCTACGAGCAGTACTTC. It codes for CASSDVLKSSYEQYF.

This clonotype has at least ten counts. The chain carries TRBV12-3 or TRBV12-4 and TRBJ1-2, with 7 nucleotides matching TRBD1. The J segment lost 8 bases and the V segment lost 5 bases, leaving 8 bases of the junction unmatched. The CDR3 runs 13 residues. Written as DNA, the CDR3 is TGTGCCAGCAGTCACCCAGGGGGTCGAGGCTACACCTTC. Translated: CASSHPGGRGYTF.

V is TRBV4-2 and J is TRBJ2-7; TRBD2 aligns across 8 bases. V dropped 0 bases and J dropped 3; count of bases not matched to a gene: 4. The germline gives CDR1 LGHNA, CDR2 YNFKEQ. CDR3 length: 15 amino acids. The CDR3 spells CASSQDPSGYYEQYF. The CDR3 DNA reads TGTGCCAGCAGCCAAGACCCTAGCGGGTACTACGAGCAGTACTTC.

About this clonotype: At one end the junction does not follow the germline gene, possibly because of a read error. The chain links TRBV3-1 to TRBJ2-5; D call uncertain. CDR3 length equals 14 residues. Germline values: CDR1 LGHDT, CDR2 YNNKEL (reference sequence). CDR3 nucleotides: TGTGCCGGCAGCCAAGATCTCATCCAAGAGACCCAGTACTTC. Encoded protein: CAGSQDLIQETQYF.

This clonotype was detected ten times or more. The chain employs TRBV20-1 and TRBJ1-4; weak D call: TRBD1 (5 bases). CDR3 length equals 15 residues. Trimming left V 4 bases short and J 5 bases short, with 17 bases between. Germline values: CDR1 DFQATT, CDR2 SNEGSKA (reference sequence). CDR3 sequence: CSAKVDQGPNEKLFF. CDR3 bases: TGCAGTGCTAAGGTGGACCAGGGACCCAATGAAAAACTGTTTTTT.

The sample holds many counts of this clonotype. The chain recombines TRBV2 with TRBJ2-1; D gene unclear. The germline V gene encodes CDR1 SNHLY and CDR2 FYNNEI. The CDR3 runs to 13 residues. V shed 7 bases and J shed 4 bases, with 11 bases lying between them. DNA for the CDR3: TGTGCCAGCATCCGAGACGGGTACAATGAGCAGTTCTTC. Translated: CASIRDGYNEQFF. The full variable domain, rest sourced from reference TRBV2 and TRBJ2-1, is EPEVTQTPSHQVTQMGQEVILRCVPISNHLYFYWYRQILGQKVEFLVSFYNNEISEKSEIFDDQFSVERPDGSNFTLKIRSTKLEDSAMYFCASIRDGYNEQFFGPGTRLTVL.

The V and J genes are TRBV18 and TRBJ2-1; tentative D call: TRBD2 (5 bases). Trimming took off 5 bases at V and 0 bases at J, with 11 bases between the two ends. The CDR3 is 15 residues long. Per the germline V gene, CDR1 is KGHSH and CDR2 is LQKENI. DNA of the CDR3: TGTGCCAGCTCAGGAGCGGCGAACTCCTACAATGAGCAGTTCTTC. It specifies CASSGAANSYNEQFF.

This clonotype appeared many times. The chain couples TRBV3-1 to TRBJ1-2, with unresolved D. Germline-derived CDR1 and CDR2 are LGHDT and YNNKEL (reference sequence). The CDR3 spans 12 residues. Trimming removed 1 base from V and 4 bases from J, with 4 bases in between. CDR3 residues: CASSQGVYGYTF. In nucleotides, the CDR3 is TGTGCCAGCAGCCAAGGAGTCTATGGCTACACCTTC.

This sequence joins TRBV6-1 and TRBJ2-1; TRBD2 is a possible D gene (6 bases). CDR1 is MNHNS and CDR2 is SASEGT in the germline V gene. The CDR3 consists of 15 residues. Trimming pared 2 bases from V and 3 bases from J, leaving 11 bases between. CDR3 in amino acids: CASSESRRGYNEQFF. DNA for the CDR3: TGTGCCAGCAGTGAATCACGGAGGGGCTACAATGAGCAGTTCTTC.

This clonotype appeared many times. CDR3 sequence: CAISDGTDYWGETQYF. As DNA, the CDR3 is TGTGCCATCAGTGACGGGACAGATTATTGGGGAGAGACCCAGTACTTC. The chain has TRBV10-3 and TRBJ2-5; 7 nucleotides align to TRBD1. The CDR3 has 16 residues. The junction had 11 bases not matched to a gene; V was cut back by 3 bases and J by 4 bases. Germline CDR1 and CDR2: ENHRY and SYGVKD.

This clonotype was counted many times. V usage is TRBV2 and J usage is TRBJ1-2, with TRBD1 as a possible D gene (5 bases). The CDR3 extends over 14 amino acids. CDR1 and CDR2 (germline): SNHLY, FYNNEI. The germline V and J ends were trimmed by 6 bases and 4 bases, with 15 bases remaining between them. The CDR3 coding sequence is TGTGCCAGCAGGCCGGGGACTGAACCCTATGGCTACACCTTC. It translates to CASRPGTEPYGYTF.

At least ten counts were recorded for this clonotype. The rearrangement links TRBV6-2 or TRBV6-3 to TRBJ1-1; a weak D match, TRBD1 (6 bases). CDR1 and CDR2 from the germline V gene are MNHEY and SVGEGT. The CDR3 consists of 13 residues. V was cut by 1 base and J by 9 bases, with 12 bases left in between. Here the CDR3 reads CASSYYGDIKAFF. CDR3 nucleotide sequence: TGTGCCAGCAGTTACTATGGGGACATAAAAGCTTTCTTT.

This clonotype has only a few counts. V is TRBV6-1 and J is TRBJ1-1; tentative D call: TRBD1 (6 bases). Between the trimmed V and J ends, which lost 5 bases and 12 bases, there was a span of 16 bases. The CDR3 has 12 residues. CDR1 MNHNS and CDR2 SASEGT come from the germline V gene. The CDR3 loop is CASSPGEWESFF. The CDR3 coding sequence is TGTGCCAGCAGTCCAGGGGAATGGGAGTCTTTCTTT.

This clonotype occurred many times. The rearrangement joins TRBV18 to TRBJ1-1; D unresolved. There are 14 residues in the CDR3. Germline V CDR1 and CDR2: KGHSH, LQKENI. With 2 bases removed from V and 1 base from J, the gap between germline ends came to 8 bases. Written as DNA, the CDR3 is TGTGCCAGCTCACCAGGAAAAGAGAACACTGAAGCTTTCTTT. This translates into CASSPGKENTEAFF.

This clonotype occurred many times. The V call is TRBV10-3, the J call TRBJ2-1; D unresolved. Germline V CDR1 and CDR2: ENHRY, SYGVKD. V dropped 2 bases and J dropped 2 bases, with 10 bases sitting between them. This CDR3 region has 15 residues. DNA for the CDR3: TGTGCCATCAGTGAGAAGATTGGGGCCTACAATGAGCAGTTCTTC. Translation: CAISEKIGAYNEQFF.

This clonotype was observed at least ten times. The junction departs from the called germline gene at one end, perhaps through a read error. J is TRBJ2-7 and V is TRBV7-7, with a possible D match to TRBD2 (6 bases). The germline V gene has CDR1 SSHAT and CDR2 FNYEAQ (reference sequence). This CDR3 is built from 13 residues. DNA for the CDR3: TGTGCTAGCAGCTTAGAGGAGGGTTACGAGCAGTACTTC. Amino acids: CASSLEEGYEQYF.

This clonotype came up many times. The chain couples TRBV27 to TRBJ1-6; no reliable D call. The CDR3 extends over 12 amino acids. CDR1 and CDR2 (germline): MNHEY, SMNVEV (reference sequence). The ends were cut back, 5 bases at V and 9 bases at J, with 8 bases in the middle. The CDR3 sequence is CASSALGSPLHF. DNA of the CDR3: TGTGCCAGCAGTGCACTAGGTTCACCCCTCCACTTT.

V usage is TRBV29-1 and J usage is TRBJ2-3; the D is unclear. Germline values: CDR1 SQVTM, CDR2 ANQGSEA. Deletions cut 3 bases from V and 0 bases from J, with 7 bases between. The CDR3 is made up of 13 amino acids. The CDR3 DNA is TGCAGCGTTGAGGCGTATAGCACAGATACGCAGTATTTT. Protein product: CSVEAYSTDTQYF.

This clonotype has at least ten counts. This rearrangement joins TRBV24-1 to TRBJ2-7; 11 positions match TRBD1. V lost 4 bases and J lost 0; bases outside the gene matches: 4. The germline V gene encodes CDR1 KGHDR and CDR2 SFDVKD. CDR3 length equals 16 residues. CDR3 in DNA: TGTGCCACCAGTGAAACCGGGACAGGGGGCTCCTACGAGCAGTACTTC. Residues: CATSETGTGGSYEQYF.

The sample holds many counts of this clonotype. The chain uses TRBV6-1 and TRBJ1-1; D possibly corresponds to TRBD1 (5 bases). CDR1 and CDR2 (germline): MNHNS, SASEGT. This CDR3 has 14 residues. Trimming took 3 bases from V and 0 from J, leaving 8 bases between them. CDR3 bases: TGTGCCAGCAGTGATGCAGGGATGAACACTGAAGCTTTCTTT. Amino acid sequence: CASSDAGMNTEAFF.